Listed below are T cell receptor beta chains from one sample, sequenced in a study of blood T cell repertoires in COVID-19. Profiled with immunoSEQ multiplex PCR; TCRdb holds only in-frame clones, not every one. The sample includes 180,000 or so clones, about three quarters of them seen just once. The sample was peripheral blood. These receptors all come from a woman of 80 years or more with active or convalescent COVID-19. CDR3s include the opening cysteine and the closing phenylalanine or tryptophan. A D gene is named only where the DNA matches it firmly. Size is stated for part of the rows, as once, few or many counts, or as a class when the clone is expanded.

CDR3aa,CDR3nt,j_gene,abundance,d_gene,v_gene
CASTHQGAGANVLTF,TGTGCCAGCACCCACCAGGGGGCTGGGGCCAACGTCCTGACTTTC,TRBJ2-6,NA,TRBD1,TRBV7-9
CASSYLNRGRTDGYTF,TGTGCCAGCAGTTACCTGAACAGGGGGCGTACCGATGGCTACACCTTC,TRBJ1-2,NA,TRBD1,TRBV6-2/TRBV6-3
CATNQGQAYQETQYF,TGTGCCACGAACCAGGGACAGGCCTACCAAGAGACCCAGTACTTC,TRBJ2-5,NA,TRBD1,TRBV10-3
CASSYRESYEQYF,TGTGCCAGCAGTTACCGCGAATCCTACGAGCAGTACTTC,TRBJ2-7,NA,NA,TRBV6-5
CASSQLTGLGETQYF,TGTGCCAGCAGTCAACTGACAGGGCTGGGAGAGACCCAGTACTTC,TRBJ2-5,NA,TRBD1,TRBV27
CAIWTGQGTGELFF,TGTGCCATCTGGACAGGGCAGGGAACCGGGGAGCTGTTTTTT,TRBJ2-2,NA,TRBD1,TRBV10-3
CAISRKVQGNTEAFF,TGTGCCATCAGCCGAAAAGTACAGGGGAACACTGAAGCTTTCTTT,TRBJ1-1,NA,NA,TRBV10-3
CASSIDRSNEKLFF,TGTGCCAGTAGTATTGACAGATCTAATGAAAAACTGTTTTTT,TRBJ1-4,NA,NA,TRBV19
CASSSAGVGDYGYTF,TGTGCCAGCAGTTCAGCAGGGGTGGGTGACTATGGCTACACCTTC,TRBJ1-2,NA,NA,TRBV28
CASSPSGGAGIEQFF,TGTGCCAGCTCACCTAGCGGGGGGGCAGGGATTGAGCAGTTCTTC,TRBJ2-1,NA,TRBD2,TRBV18
CASIRTGDYGYTF,TGTGCCAGCATCCGGACAGGGGACTATGGCTACACCTTC,TRBJ1-2,few,TRBD1,TRBV7-9
CATSNQGGWADTQYF,TGTGCCACCAGCAACCAGGGGGGATGGGCAGATACGCAGTATTTT,TRBJ2-3,NA,NA,TRBV15
CATRGGQDTEAFF,TGTGCCACCAGGGGGGGACAGGACACTGAAGCTTTCTTT,TRBJ1-1,NA,TRBD1,TRBV24-1
CASSQDSTGYGGYTF,TGTGCCAGCAGCCAAGATTCGACAGGGTATGGAGGCTACACCTTC,TRBJ1-2,NA,TRBD1,TRBV4-2
CASSLQSNTEAFF,TGTGCCAGCAGTTTACAGTCGAACACTGAAGCTTTCTTT,TRBJ1-1,NA,NA,TRBV12-3/TRBV12-4
CAWGRGSTDTQYF,TGTGCCTGGGGTAGGGGTAGCACAGATACGCAGTATTTT,TRBJ2-3,NA,NA,TRBV30
CASSWRPGLAGGLDEQFF,TGTGCCAGCAGCTGGCGACCGGGACTAGCGGGGGGCCTGGATGAGCAGTTCTTC,TRBJ2-1,NA,TRBD2,TRBV5-5
CASSSTGFGNTIYF,TGTGCCAGCAGCTCTACAGGCTTTGGAAACACCATATATTTT,TRBJ1-3,NA,NA,TRBV7-9
CASSYSSGEGRRNTEAFF,TGTGCCAGCAGTTACTCATCTGGGGAGGGACGACGGAACACTGAAGCTTTCTTT,TRBJ1-1,few,NA,TRBV6-2/TRBV6-3
CASSLGSGGAYEQYF,TGTGCCAGCAGTTTAGGGAGCGGGGGAGCCTACGAGCAGTACTTC,TRBJ2-7,NA,TRBD2,TRBV28
CASSWRELTDTQYF,TGTGCCAGCAGTTGGAGGGAGCTCACAGATACGCAGTATTTT,TRBJ2-3,NA,NA,TRBV6-5
CASSPRTNQPQHF,TGTGCCAGCAGTCCCCGGACAAATCAGCCCCAGCATTTT,TRBJ1-5,NA,NA,TRBV28
CASIGLAAGELFF,TGTGCCAGCATAGGACTAGCAGCGGGGGAGCTGTTTTTT,TRBJ2-2,NA,TRBD2,TRBV19
CAWERDPLINSPLHF,TGTGCCTGGGAGAGGGATCCGCTTATTAATTCACCCCTCCACTTT,TRBJ1-6,NA,NA,TRBV5-4
CASRRIQGRAYEQYF,TGTGCCAGCAGACGGATACAGGGCAGGGCCTACGAGCAGTACTTC,TRBJ2-7,few,NA,TRBV11-2
CASSLHGTQGDDTF,TGTGCCAGCAGCTTACATGGGACGCAGGGGGACGACACCTTC,TRBJ1-2,NA,TRBD1,TRBV7-9
CASSPNGLFYNEQFF,TGTGCCAGCTCACCGAACGGACTGTTTTACAATGAGCAGTTCTTC,TRBJ2-1,once,NA,TRBV18
CASSWTGWETQYF,TGTGCCAGCAGCTGGACGGGGTGGGAGACCCAGTACTTC,TRBJ2-5,NA,NA,TRBV5-5
CASSGLAAETQYF,TGTGCCAGTTCCGGACTAGCGGCAGAGACCCAGTACTTC,TRBJ2-5,NA,TRBD2,TRBV19
CASSLVGSTDTQYF,TGTGCCAGCAGCTTAGTCGGGAGCACAGATACGCAGTATTTT,TRBJ2-3,NA,NA,TRBV11-2
CASSSGLYRPDEQFF,TGTGCCAGCAGCTCCGGACTGTATCGTCCCGATGAGCAGTTCTTC,TRBJ2-1,NA,NA,TRBV11-2
CASSPTGQGMNTEAFF,TGCGCCAGCAGCCCGACAGGACAGGGGATGAACACTGAAGCTTTCTTT,TRBJ1-1,NA,TRBD1,TRBV4-1
CASSTGPGAYEQYF,TGCGCCAGCAGCACAGGGCCCGGTGCCTACGAGCAGTACTTC,TRBJ2-7,NA,NA,TRBV5-1
CASSVSGNRDRVVIQYF,TGCGCCAGCAGCGTAAGCGGGAACCGGGACAGGGTAGTAATTCAGTACTTC,TRBJ2-4,NA,TRBD1,TRBV5-1
CASSARGSWDRDGVEQYF,TGTGCCAGCAGCGCGCGAGGCTCCTGGGACAGGGATGGGGTTGAGCAGTACTTC,TRBJ2-7,NA,TRBD1,TRBV9
CASTRTAYYGYTF,TGTGCCAGCACCAGGACAGCCTACTATGGCTACACCTTC,TRBJ1-2,NA,NA,TRBV2
CASSLTGTGNEQYF,TGCGCCAGCAGCTTGACCGGGACAGGGAACGAGCAGTACTTC,TRBJ2-7,NA,TRBD1,TRBV5-1
CASSPARGQYRNSPLHF,TGTGCCAGCAGCCCCGCGAGGGGACAGTATCGGAATTCACCCCTCCACTTT,TRBJ1-6,NA,TRBD1,TRBV7-6
CASSQVSRRNEKLFF,TGCGCCAGCAGCCAAGTGTCTAGGCGTAATGAAAAACTGTTTTTT,TRBJ1-4,NA,NA,TRBV4-1
CASSKDRSSYNEQFF,TGTGCCAGCAGTAAGGACAGGAGCTCCTACAATGAGCAGTTCTTC,TRBJ2-1,NA,TRBD1,TRBV27
CASSSSRQDPRVETQYF,TGTGCCAGCAGCTCATCCCGACAGGACCCCCGTGTGGAGACCCAGTACTTC,TRBJ2-5,many,NA,TRBV9
CASSPETAGNTIYF,TGCGCCAGCAGCCCGGAGACAGCAGGAAACACCATATATTTT,TRBJ1-3,NA,NA,TRBV5-1
CASSAGAGSPLHF,TGTGCCAGCTCAGCAGGGGCGGGTTCACCCCTCCACTTT,TRBJ1-6,NA,NA,TRBV18
CASSGRDILTQYF,TGTGCCAGCAGCGGCCGGGACATTCTAACCCAGTACTTC,TRBJ2-5,NA,NA,TRBV2
CANKQGNNSPLHF,TGTGCGAATAAACAGGGGAATAATTCACCCCTCCACTTT,TRBJ1-6,NA,TRBD1,TRBV2
CASADRVSYGYTF,TGTGCCAGCGCTGACAGGGTTAGCTATGGCTACACCTTC,TRBJ1-2,few,TRBD1,TRBV2
CASLPQGGTDTQYF,TGTGCCAGCCTTCCACAGGGGGGAACAGATACGCAGTATTTT,TRBJ2-3,NA,TRBD1,TRBV28
CASSPSGVGANTEAFF,TGCGCCAGCAGCCCCTCGGGGGTGGGTGCGAACACTGAAGCTTTCTTT,TRBJ1-1,NA,NA,TRBV5-1
CASSPAAIQETQYF,TGTGCCAGCAGCCCAGCGGCGATCCAAGAGACCCAGTACTTC,TRBJ2-5,once,NA,TRBV5-6
CASNPPGQGPDTQYF,TGTGCCAGCAACCCCCCCGGACAGGGTCCAGATACGCAGTATTTT,TRBJ2-3,few,NA,TRBV21-1
CASSYRGGLAVSPNTGELFF,TGCGCCAGCAGCTACCGAGGGGGACTAGCGGTTTCTCCGAACACCGGGGAGCTGTTTTTT,TRBJ2-2,NA,TRBD2,TRBV5-1
CASSRSRVNSPLHF,TGTGCCAGCAGTCGTTCCAGGGTCAATTCACCCCTCCACTTT,TRBJ1-6,NA,NA,TRBV11-2
CASSQRAGGPNTGELFF,TGTGCCAGCAGCCAGAGGGCCGGGGGGCCGAACACCGGGGAGCTGTTTTTT,TRBJ2-2,NA,NA,TRBV4-2
CASSLDRGLNTEAFF,TGTGCCAGCAGCTTAGACAGGGGCCTGAACACTGAAGCTTTCTTT,TRBJ1-1,NA,TRBD1,TRBV7-2
CASSSEPRDTIYF,TGTGCCAGCAGCTCCGAGCCCCGAGACACCATATATTTT,TRBJ1-3,NA,NA,TRBV11-3
CASSYTPGGSNYGYTF,TGTGCCAGCAGTTATACCCCAGGGGGTTCTAACTATGGCTACACCTTC,TRBJ1-2,NA,TRBD1,TRBV6-6
CASSRRWGQDIQYF,TGCGCCAGCAGCCGCAGGTGGGGGCAAGACATTCAGTACTTC,TRBJ2-4,once,NA,TRBV4-3
CASSQRVSQYF,TGTGCCAGCAGTCAGCGGGTGTCGCAGTATTTT,TRBJ2-3,NA,NA,TRBV12-3/TRBV12-4
CASRVTGPNTEAFF,TGTGCCAGCAGAGTGACAGGGCCGAACACTGAAGCTTTCTTT,TRBJ1-1,NA,TRBD1,TRBV27
CASSTRTGFEKLFF,TGTGCCAGCAGCACTCGGACAGGGTTTGAAAAACTGTTTTTT,TRBJ1-4,once,TRBD1,TRBV4-2